This T cell receptor beta chain was obtained from a study of blood T cell repertoires in COVID-19. This CDR3 has 14 amino acids. V trimming: 2 bases; J trimming: 6 bases; junction bases outside the gene matches: 0. Per germline, CDR1 MRHNA and CDR2 SNTAGT. Participants had their cohort set by participant-reported clinical history. Shortly before study entry, within 2 weeks, exposed participants had met a COVID-19 case. Assay used: immunoSEQ multiplex PCR; TCRdb lists only in-frame clones, some missing. The table records a few hundred thousand clones, about 90% of them present only once. The material sequenced was PBMCs or T cells enriched from blood (not recorded which). The clonotype was recovered from a man aged 25-40 years who had been exposed to COVID-19. This chain links TRBV6-4 with TRBJ2-1, with 11 bases lining up with TRBD2. The CDR3 region has the DNA TGTGCCAGCAGTGACGGACTAGCGGGCAATGAGCAGTTCTTC. Encoded protein: CASSDGLAGNEQFF.